This note documents a single T cell receptor (beta chain) sequence. Its antigen target is currently unknown. Qualities for individual bases were not recorded, and no much larger clone is one base off. The immunoSEQ Assay was the method used to sequence TCRbeta CDR3 regions. After extraction, genomic DNA underwent amplification by bias-controlled multiplex PCR, followed by high-throughput sequencing. The authors' analysis ran thus. To quantify the absolute abundance of each unique TCRbeta CDR3 region, sequences were collapsed and filtered. T cell fraction was estimated by normalizing TCRbeta template counts to usable DNA, with usable DNA measured through amplification of reference genes found in all nucleated cells. Repertoire TCRs were annotated as SARS-CoV-2-specific when V gene, CDR3 amino acid sequence and J gene were exactly matched to a known reactive TCR set. The reference SARS-CoV-2 TCR set was obtained from MIRA and was filtered for enrichment in COVID-19-positive ImmuneCODE repertoires, whereby public or cross-reactive TCRs were removed. Drawing on the MIRA antigens, annotated TCRs were analysed further at the level of specific ORF or position within ORF. Depth was the summed frequency of annotated unique rearrangements, while breadth was defined as annotated unique rearrangements over total unique productive rearrangements. TCR breadth was compared between groups using two-sided Wilcoxon rank-sum tests. TCRdb obtained this table from immuneACCESS and retained in-frame rearrangements with V and J assigned. These tables miss some clones; where compared with another copy, unresolved V genes account for less than half of the shortfall, and the remainder is unexplained. D and trimming come from the DNA, and the V and J calls and clone size come from that table. The sample contains under 95,000 clones, approximately 82% of them found a single time. The top ten hold 16% of the sample.

The time point label on this specimen signifies: individuals recovered from natural SARS-CoV-2 infection. The V and J ends are trimmed by 3 bases and 2 bases, leaving 9 bases between them. CDR1 and CDR2 (LGHDT, YNNKEL) derive from the germline V gene (reference sequence). The CDR3, cysteine through phenylalanine, is 14 amino acids long. Solely the CDR3 DNA is kept, with 42 bases framed from the first base. This specimen comes from a study of Ad26.COV2.S vaccination and SARS-CoV-2 variants (dated by TCRdb to about 2021). About the investigation overall: TCRbeta repertoire sequencing served as the tool for gauging how specific and how broad the SARS-CoV-2-reactive T cell receptors were following Ad26.COV2.S vaccination. The TCR-sequenced set comprised approximately 32 samples: approximately 20 Ad26.COV2.S vaccine recipients, 5 placebo recipients and 8 SARS-CoV-2 convalescent individuals.

General findings and caveats noted by the study authors: Comparable non-spike TCR breadth was observed between vaccine and placebo recipients, consistent with only spike being contained in the vaccine. Spike-specific TCR breadth was higher in Ad26.COV2.S recipients than in placebo recipients (P = 0.0014). Substantial breadth of spike-specific CD8+ and CD4+ T cell responses was reported after vaccination. According to the authors, total T cell responses may have been underestimated by the TCR breadth and depth analyses.

The source material was peripheral blood, sampled after recovery from COVID-19. The TCR comes from a human donor who had recovered from COVID-19. The sequence is built from TRBV3-1 (or the pseudogene TRBV3-2) and TRBJ2-3; there is no confident call for the D gene. The CDR3 corresponds to CASSQASFTDTQYF. The nucleotide sequence is given as TGTGCCAGCAGCCAGGCTAGTTTCACAGATACGCAGTATTTT.